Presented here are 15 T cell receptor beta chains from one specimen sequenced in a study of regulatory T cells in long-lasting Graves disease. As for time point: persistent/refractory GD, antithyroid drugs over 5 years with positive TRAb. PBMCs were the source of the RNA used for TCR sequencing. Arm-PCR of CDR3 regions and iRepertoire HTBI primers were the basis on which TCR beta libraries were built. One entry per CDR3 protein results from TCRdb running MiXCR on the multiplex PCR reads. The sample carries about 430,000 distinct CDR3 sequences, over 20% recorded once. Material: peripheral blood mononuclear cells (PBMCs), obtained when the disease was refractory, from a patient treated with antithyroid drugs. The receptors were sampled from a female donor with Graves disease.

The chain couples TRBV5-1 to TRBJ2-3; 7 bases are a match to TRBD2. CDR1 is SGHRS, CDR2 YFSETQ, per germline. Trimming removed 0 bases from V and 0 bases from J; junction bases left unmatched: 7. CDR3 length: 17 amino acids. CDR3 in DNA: TGCGCCAGCAGCTTGGCCTTCGTCGGGGGGAGCACAGATACGCAGTATTTT. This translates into CASSLAFVGGSTDTQYF.

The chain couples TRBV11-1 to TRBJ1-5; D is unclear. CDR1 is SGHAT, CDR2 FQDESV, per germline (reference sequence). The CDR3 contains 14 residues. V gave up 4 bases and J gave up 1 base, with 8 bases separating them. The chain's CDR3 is CASSSGISNQPQHF. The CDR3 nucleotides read TGTGCCAGCAGCTCGGGCATAAGCAATCAGCCCCAGCATTTT.

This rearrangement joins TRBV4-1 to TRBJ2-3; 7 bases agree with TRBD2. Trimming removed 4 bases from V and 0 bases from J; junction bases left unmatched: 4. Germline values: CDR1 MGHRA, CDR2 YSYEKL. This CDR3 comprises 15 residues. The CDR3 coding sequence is TGCGCCAGCAGCCTCCTTAGCGGGAGCACAGATACGCAGTATTTT. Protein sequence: CASSLLSGSTDTQYF.

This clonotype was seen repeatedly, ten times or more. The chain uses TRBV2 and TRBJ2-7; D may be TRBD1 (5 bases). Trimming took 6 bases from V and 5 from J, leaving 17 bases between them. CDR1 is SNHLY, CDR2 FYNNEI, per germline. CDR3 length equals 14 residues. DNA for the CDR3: TGTGCCAGCAGCGTGACGCAGACAGCGAACGAGCAGTACTTC. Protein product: CASSVTQTANEQYF.

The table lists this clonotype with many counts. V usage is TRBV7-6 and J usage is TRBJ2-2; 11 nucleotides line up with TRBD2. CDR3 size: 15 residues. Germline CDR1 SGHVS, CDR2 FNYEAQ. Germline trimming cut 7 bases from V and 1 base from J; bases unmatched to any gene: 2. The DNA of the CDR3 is TGTGCCAGCACCGGGACTAGCGGGAACACCGGGGAGCTGTTTTTT. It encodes CASTGTSGNTGELFF.

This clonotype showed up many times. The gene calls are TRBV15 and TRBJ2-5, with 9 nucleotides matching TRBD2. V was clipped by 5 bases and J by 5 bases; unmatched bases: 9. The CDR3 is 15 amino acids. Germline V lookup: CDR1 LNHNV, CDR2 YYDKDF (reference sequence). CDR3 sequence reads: CATSESLAGGETQYF. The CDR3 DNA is TGTGCCACCAGCGAATCCCTGGCGGGAGGGGAGACCCAGTACTTC.

The CDR3 here is CSGLAGGTDTQYF. The DNA of the CDR3 is TGCAGCGGTTTAGCGGGAGGCACAGATACGCAGTATTTT. The genes are TRBV29-1 and TRBJ2-3; 9 bases match TRBD2. The CDR3 is 13 residues long. J lost 1 base, V lost 7 bases, and 3 bases had no gene match. The V gene's germline CDR1 is SQVTM and CDR2 ANQGSEA.

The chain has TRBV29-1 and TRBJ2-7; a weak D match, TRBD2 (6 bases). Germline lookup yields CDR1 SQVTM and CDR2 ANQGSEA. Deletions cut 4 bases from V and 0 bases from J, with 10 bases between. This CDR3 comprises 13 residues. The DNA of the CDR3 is TGCAGCGTTGTCCGGGAGAGCTCCTACGAGCAGTACTTC. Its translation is CSVVRESSYEQYF.

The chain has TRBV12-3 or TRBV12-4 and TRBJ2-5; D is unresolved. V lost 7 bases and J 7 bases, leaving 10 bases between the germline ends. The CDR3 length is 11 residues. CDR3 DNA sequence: TGTGCCAGCACCTTTGAAAGGACCCAGTACTTC. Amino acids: CASTFERTQYF.

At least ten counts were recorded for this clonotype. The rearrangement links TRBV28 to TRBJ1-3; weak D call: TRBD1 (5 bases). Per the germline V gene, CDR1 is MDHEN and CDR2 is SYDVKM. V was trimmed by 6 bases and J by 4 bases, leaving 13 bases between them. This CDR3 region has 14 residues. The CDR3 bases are TGTGCCAGCAGGGACGGGACGCGCGGAAACACCATATATTTT. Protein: CASRDGTRGNTIYF. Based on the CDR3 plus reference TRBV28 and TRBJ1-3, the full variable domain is DVKVTQSSRYLVKRTGEKVFLECVQDMDHENMFWYRQDPGLGLRLIYFSYDVKMKEKGDIPEGYSVSREKKERFSLILESASTNQTSMYLCASRDGTRGNTIYFGEGSWLTVV.

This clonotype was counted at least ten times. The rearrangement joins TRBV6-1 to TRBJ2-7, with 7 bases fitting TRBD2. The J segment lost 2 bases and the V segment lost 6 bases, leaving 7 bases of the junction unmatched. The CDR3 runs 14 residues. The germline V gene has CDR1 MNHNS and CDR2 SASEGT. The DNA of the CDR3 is TGTGCCAGCAGGTCAGCGGGAAGGGCCTACGAGCAGTACTTC. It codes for CASRSAGRAYEQYF.

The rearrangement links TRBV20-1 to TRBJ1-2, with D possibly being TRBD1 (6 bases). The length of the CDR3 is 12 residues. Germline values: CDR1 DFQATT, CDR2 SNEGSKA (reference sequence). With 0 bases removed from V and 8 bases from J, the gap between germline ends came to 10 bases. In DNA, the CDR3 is TGCAGTGCTAGAGACAGGGGAGAAGGCTACACCTTC. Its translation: CSARDRGEGYTF.

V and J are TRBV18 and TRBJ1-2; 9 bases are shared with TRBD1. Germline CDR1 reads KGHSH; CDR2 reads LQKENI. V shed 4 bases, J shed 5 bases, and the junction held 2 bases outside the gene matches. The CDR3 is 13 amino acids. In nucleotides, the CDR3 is TGTGCCAGCTCACGACAGGGGGGATATGGCTACACCTTC. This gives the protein CASSRQGGYGYTF.

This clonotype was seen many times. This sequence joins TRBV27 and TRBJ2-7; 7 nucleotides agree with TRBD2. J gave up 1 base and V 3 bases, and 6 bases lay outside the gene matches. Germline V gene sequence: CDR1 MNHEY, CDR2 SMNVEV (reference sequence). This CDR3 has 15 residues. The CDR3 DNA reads TGTGCCAGCAGTTTTGAGCGGGATCCTTCCTACGAGCAGTACTTC. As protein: CASSFERDPSYEQYF.

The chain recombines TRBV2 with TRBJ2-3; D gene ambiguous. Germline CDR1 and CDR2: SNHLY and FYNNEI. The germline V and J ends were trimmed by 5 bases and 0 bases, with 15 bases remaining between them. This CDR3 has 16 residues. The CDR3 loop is CASSPTARLSTDTQYF. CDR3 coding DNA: TGTGCCAGCAGTCCTACGGCCAGACTGAGCACAGATACGCAGTATTTT.